A single sample is the source of the 19 T cell receptor beta chains below, sequenced in a study of cytomegalovirus exposure and HLA in healthy donors. The primer mix had 60 Vbeta and 13 Jbeta primers. Assay: immunoSEQ multiplex PCR; the TCRdb copy retains only in-frame clones and omits some. The sample carries 150,000 to 200,000 clones, around 80% recorded once. Specimen: PBMCs. The receptors derive from a human donor in good health.

The V gene is TRBV13, the J gene TRBJ2-1, with 8 positions matching TRBD2. The CDR3 length is 15 residues. J gave up 9 bases and V 2 bases, and 9 bases lay outside the gene matches. Germline values: CDR1 PRHDT, CDR2 FYEKMQ (reference sequence). CDR3 in DNA: TGTGCCAGCAGCTTAAGCGGGTACGCGGGAGGTGAGCAGTTCTTC. It encodes CASSLSGYAGGEQFF.

V is TRBV14 and J is TRBJ2-3; D is unclear. V lost 1 base and J 0 bases, leaving 11 bases between the germline ends. Germline V CDR1 and CDR2: SGHDN, FVKESK. CDR3 length: 16 residues. This chain's CDR3 is CASSQVDKPSTDTQYF. The CDR3 DNA follows: TGTGCCAGCAGCCAAGTCGACAAACCCAGCACAGATACGCAGTATTTT.

V usage is TRBV6-1 and J usage is TRBJ2-3; D might be TRBD2 (6 bases). This CDR3 is built from 15 residues. Germline assignment: CDR1 MNHNS and CDR2 SASEGT. V was trimmed by 7 bases and J by 5 bases, leaving 19 bases between them. The CDR3 DNA reads TGTGCCAGCATGAGAGCGGGCAGGGACGGAGATACGCAGTATTTT. This translates into CASMRAGRDGDTQYF.

The rearrangement uses TRBV5-1 and TRBJ1-2; D is unclear. V was clipped by 1 base and J by 4 bases, with 14 bases between them. This CDR3 has 15 residues. Germline V CDR1 and CDR2: SGHRS, YFSETQ. The CDR3 loop reads CASSLSPDSSYGYTF. CDR3 DNA: TGCGCCAGCAGCTTGAGTCCGGACTCAAGCTATGGCTACACCTTC. Variable domain in full (rest from reference TRBV5-1 and TRBJ1-2): KAGVTQTPRYLIKTRGQQVTLSCSPISGHRSVSWYQQTPGQGLQFLFEYFSETQRNKGNFPGRFSGRQFSNSRSEMNVSTLELGDSALYLCASSLSPDSSYGYTFGSGTRLTVV.

In regard to this clone: At one boundary the junction diverges from the germline segment, which might be a read error. This CDR3 is also generated by other DNA sequences in the sample. J is TRBJ2-6 and V is TRBV15; 7 bases are a match to TRBD2. CDR3 length: 15 residues. The germline V gene encodes CDR1 LNHNV and CDR2 YYDKDF (reference sequence). The CDR3 DNA reads TGCGCCACCAGCGAGCGGGGATCTGGGGCCAACGTCCTGACTTTC. It is translated as CATSERGSGANVLTF. The full variable domain, rest sourced from reference TRBV15 and TRBJ2-6, is DAMVIQNPRYQVTQFGKPVTLSCSQTLNHNVMYWYQQKSSQAPKLLFHYYDKDFNNEADTPDNFQSRRPNTSFCFLDIRSPGLGDTAMYLCATSERGSGANVLTFGAGSRLTVL.

J is TRBJ2-7 and V is TRBV5-1; D is possibly TRBD1 (6 bases). Germline V CDR1 and CDR2: SGHRS, YFSETQ. The CDR3 is made up of 16 amino acids. V dropped 4 bases and J dropped 3 bases, with 20 bases sitting between them. The CDR3 bases are TGCGCCAGCAGCCAGCGCTATTCAGGGGCTGTCTACGAGCAGTACTTC. Translation gives CASSQRYSGAVYEQYF.

This chain links TRBV18 with TRBJ2-3; TRBD2 matches 15 bases. This CDR3 is built from 17 residues. The V segment lost 6 bases and the J segment 2 bases; nucleotides outside the gene matches: 6. Germline CDR1 KGHSH, CDR2 LQKENI. The DNA of the CDR3 is TGTGCCAGCTCGGGACTAGCGGGGGGTGTCGACACAGATACGCAGTATTTT. It is translated as CASSGLAGGVDTDTQYF.

This clone came up once. The rearrangement uses TRBV7-6 and TRBJ1-3, with 8 bases fitting TRBD1. The V and J ends lost 5 bases and 4 bases, in that order; junction bases with no gene match: 4. Germline-derived CDR1 and CDR2 are SGHVS and FNYEAQ. The CDR3 is 14 amino acids. The CDR3 DNA sequence: TGTGCCAGCAGCAATCAGGGGGCCGGAAACACCATATATTTT. Translating gives CASSNQGAGNTIYF.

The chain uses TRBV29-1 and TRBJ2-5, with 8 positions matching TRBD1. CDR3 length equals 14 residues. In germline, CDR1 is SQVTM, CDR2 ANQGSEA. Losses at the gene ends were 4 bases for V and 4 bases for J; bases not matched to a gene: 8. The CDR3 DNA sequence: TGCAGCGTTGCTGACAGGGGACGGGGAGAGACCCAGTACTTC. Translation: CSVADRGRGETQYF. The full variable domain, in which reference TRBV29-1 and TRBJ2-5 provide the parts outside the CDR3, is SAVISQKPSRDICQRGTSLTIQCQVDSQVTMMFWYRQQPGQSLTLIATANQGSEATYESGFVIDKFPISRPNLTFSTLTVSNMSPEDSSIYLCSVADRGRGETQYFGPGTRLLVL.

V gene TRBV4-2 combines with J gene TRBJ2-7; 9 bases map to TRBD1. This CDR3 is 18 amino acids long. V lost 3 bases and J lost 1; bases outside the gene matches: 13. Germline CDR1 reads LGHNA; CDR2 reads YNFKEQ. The DNA of the CDR3 is TGTGCCAGCAGCCACAGTCCCGGGACAGGGCCCGATTCCTACGAGCAGTACTTC. It is translated as CASSHSPGTGPDSYEQYF.

The V call is TRBV4-1, the J call TRBJ2-7; 9 bases agree with TRBD1. Trimming took 4 bases from V and 3 from J; bases not matched to a gene: 4. There are 14 residues in the CDR3. Per the germline V gene, CDR1 is MGHRA and CDR2 is YSYEKL. The CDR3 DNA is TGCGCCAGCAGCCGGGGACAGGGAATCTACGAGCAGTACTTC. It is translated as CASSRGQGIYEQYF.

This clone was found a few times. The chain combines TRBV7-9 with TRBJ1-1; 8 nucleotides agree with TRBD1. The V and J ends lost 3 bases and 5 bases, in that order; junction bases with no gene match: 2. The CDR3 runs 13 residues. In germline, CDR1 is SEHNR, CDR2 FQNEAQ (reference sequence). CDR3 residues: CASSLTGETEAFF. The CDR3 nucleotides read TGTGCCAGCAGCTTGACAGGGGAGACTGAAGCTTTCTTT. The complete variable domain, with remaining parts taken from reference TRBV7-9 and TRBJ1-1, reads DTGVSQNPRHKITKRGQNVTFRCDPISEHNRLYWYRQTLGQGPEFLTYFQNEAQLEKSRLLSDRFSAERPKGSFSTLEIQRTEQGDSAMYLCASSLTGETEAFFGQGTRLTVV.

In its sample, this clone was seen a few times. V usage is TRBV13 and J usage is TRBJ1-5; 8 bases agree with TRBD1. This CDR3 is 14 amino acids long. Germline values: CDR1 PRHDT, CDR2 FYEKMQ (reference sequence). V dropped 5 bases and J dropped 5; count of bases not matched to a gene: 5. This CDR3 reads CASSQGDRYQPQHF. The CDR3 DNA follows: TGTGCCAGCAGCCAAGGGGACAGGTATCAGCCCCAGCATTTT.

This sequence joins TRBV21-1 and TRBJ2-3; the D call of TRBD2 is as the table states it, not checked on the DNA. TRBV21-1 is a recognized pseudogene. CDR3 length: 13 amino acids. For the CDR3, the DNA is TGTGCCAGACACTCTAGCGGGGGGAGTGCGCAGTATTTT. Its translation is CARHSSGGSAQYF.

J is TRBJ2-3 and V is TRBV4-3; 9 bases match TRBD2. The germline V gene encodes CDR1 LGHNA and CDR2 YSLEER. The CDR3 has 19 residues. Trimming removed 4 bases from V and 0 bases from J; junction bases left unmatched: 14. CDR3 in DNA: TGCGCCAGCAGCCCTAGGTGGCTAGCGGGGACTAATAGCACAGATACGCAGTATTTT. It yields the protein CASSPRWLAGTNSTDTQYF.

V and J are TRBV7-8 and TRBJ1-6, with D possibly TRBD1 on 6 matching bases. Germline CDR1 reads SGHVS; CDR2 reads FQNEAQ. The V gene lost 8 bases and the J gene lost 10 bases, with 15 bases spanning the gap. This CDR3 comprises 13 residues. CDR3 region: CASFEGGPSPLHF. Written as DNA, the CDR3 is TGTGCCAGCTTCGAGGGGGGGCCCTCACCCCTCCACTTT.

The CDR3 bases are TGTGCCAGAAGCCATCTAGGGAATTGGACAGGAAATATCATGCCCCAGCATTTT. This encodes CARSHLGNWTGNIMPQHF. J is TRBJ1-5 and V is TRBV5-3; 7 bases agree with TRBD1. TRBV5-3 is given ORF status, its function remaining uncertain. This CDR3 is built from 18 residues. Trimming cost V 4 bases and J 9 bases; bases outside gene matches: 22.

The chain is built from TRBV6-6 and TRBJ1-5; tentative D call: TRBD1 (6 bases). The V end was cut by 6 bases, the J end by 0 bases, with 15 bases between. Germline V lookup: CDR1 MNHNY, CDR2 SVGAGI (reference sequence). This CDR3 comprises 16 residues. Here the CDR3 DNA reads TGTGCCAGCAGAAACCGGGACAACCATAGCAATCAGCCCCAGCATTTT. Translating it yields CASRNRDNHSNQPQHF.

V usage is TRBV25-1 and J usage is TRBJ2-2; D may be TRBD1 (5 bases). The germline V gene has CDR1 MGHDK and CDR2 SYGVNS. Trimming removed 6 bases at V and 1 base at J, with 12 bases between. This CDR3 has 15 amino acids. CDR3 region: CASSVMGQNTGELFF. The CDR3 DNA follows: TGTGCCAGCAGCGTAATGGGGCAGAACACCGGGGAGCTGTTTTTT.